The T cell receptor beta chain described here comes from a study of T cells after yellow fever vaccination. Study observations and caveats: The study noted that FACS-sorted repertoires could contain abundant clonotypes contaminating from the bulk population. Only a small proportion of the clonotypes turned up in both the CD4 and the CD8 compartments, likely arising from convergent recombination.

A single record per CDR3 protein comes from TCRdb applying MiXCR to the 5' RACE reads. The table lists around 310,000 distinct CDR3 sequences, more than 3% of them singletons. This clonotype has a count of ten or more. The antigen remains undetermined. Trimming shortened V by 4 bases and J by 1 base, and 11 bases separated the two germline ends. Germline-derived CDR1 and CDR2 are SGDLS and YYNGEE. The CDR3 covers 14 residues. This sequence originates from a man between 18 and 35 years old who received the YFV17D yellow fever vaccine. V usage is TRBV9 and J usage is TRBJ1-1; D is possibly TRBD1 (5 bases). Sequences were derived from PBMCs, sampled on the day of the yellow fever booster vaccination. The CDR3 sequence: CASSYGRGNTEAFF. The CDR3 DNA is TGTGCCAGCAGCTACGGGAGGGGGAACACTGAAGCTTTCTTT.